The TCR beta chain described here comes from a study of control samples from healthy donors and cancer patients (dated by TCRdb to 2020 to 2021). Receptor amplification or capture employed the immunoSEQ multiplex PCR assay. TCRdb holds this immuneACCESS table with in-frame rearrangements only. Some clones are missing; in checked studies, unresolved V genes explain under half, and the rest has no known cause. The sample table contains more than 150,000 clones; only one count was recorded for about 93% of them. The ten biggest clones cover almost 1.5% of the sample. The CDR3 holds 15 amino acids from the cysteine to the phenylalanine. Only CDR3 DNA remains: 45 bases, in frame from the first base. V was cut back by 4 bases and J by 2 bases, leaving a gap of 12 bases between them. The germline V gene supplies CDR1 MDHEN and CDR2 SYDVKM. A note on this clone: Its antigen is unknown. The input lacks base qualities; no much larger clone sits a single base away.

The clonotype was recovered from a young man in good health. The sequenced sample was blood. Recombination joined TRBV28 with TRBJ1-5; confidence is insufficient to name the D gene. The CDR3 region has the sequence CASSSRAAGNQPQHF. The DNA is as follows: TGTGCCAGCAGTTCCCGGGCCGCGGGCAATCAGCCCCAGCATTTT.